This T cell receptor beta chain was observed in a study of blood T cell repertoires in COVID-19. Study background: The United States, Italy and Spain provided the acute and convalescent COVID-19 samples.

Sequenced by immunoSEQ multiplex PCR; TCRdb stores in-frame clones only, minus some. The sample shows approximately 38,000 clones, nearly 90% of them seen only once. V dropped 3 bases and J dropped 2; count of bases not matched to a gene: 3. The length of the CDR3 is 15 residues. Germline lookup yields CDR1 SGHTA and CDR2 FQGNSA. The genes are TRBV7-2 and TRBJ1-2; TRBD1 matches 10 bases. The sequenced sample was peripheral blood. This clonotype was obtained from a man between 60 and 75 years old with COVID-19, enrolled during active disease. CDR3 region: CASSFLTGGNYGYTF. The CDR3, as DNA: TGTGCCAGCAGCTTTTTGACAGGGGGCAACTATGGCTACACCTTC.